This T cell receptor beta chain emerged from a study of blood T cell repertoires in COVID-19. In the study overall: Specimens from acute and convalescent COVID-19 originated in the United States, Italy and Spain. The cDNA or gDNA used as material had been derived from T cells, B-cell-depleted T cells, or PBMCs.

This CDR3 comprises 11 residues. Germline V gives CDR1 GTSNPN, CDR2 SVGIG (reference sequence). V shed 2 bases and J shed 14 bases, with 10 bases lying between them. How the authors handled the data: Using reference gene primer amplification, nucleated cell counts were estimated. Some clones are missing from TCRdb's copy, which holds only in-frame ones; the method was immunoSEQ multiplex PCR. D and trimming come from the DNA, and the V and J calls and clone size come from that table. This sample has 150,000 to 200,000 clones, with around 90% found just once. Sample: peripheral blood. The clonotype originates from a man aged 35 to 55 with active or convalescent COVID-19. The genes are TRBV30 and TRBJ1-6, with D maybe TRBD1 (5 bases). In DNA, the CDR3 is TGTGCCTGGAGTAAAGGGGTCGCCCTCCACTTT. Protein product: CAWSKGVALHF.